This TCR beta chain was sequenced for a study of T cell responses to AZD1222 COVID-19 vaccine listed by TCRdb under 2021. With respect to the entire study: A total of under 250 trial participants underwent TCR sequencing, of whom nearly 210 had received two doses of AZD1222 and around 25 had received two doses of the MenACWY control vaccine. Trial participants were enrolled by age into subgroups of 18-55, 56-69 and 70-plus years, and around 150, 29 and 61 TCR-sequenced participants, respectively, were included in these subgroups. Points the paper makes about the study in general: In the small 56-69-year group, the increase in depth fell short of significance, most likely because of low power. Participants were mostly white British, with more females than males. The authors suggested clonal diversity may have been underestimated. Reportedly, almost half of the unique spike-specific TCRs recognized epitopes lying outside the regions that are mutated in the B.1.351 and B.1.1.7 variants. Conclusions about previously exposed vaccinees are limited because only six or seven AZD1222 recipients were SARS-CoV-2 seropositive at baseline. The whole spike protein was spanned by vaccine-associated CD4 TCRs, and dominant responses were seen in regions 160-218 and 743-854. After two AZD1222 doses, both the breadth and the depth of spike-specific TCRs were significantly higher than at day 0 and than in MenACWY recipients. Because no day 14 peak-response samples were available, repertoires were characterized only after the peak T cell response.

The time point tag for this specimen amounts to: about 28 days (+/-7) after the second vaccine dose. AZD1222 recipients whose second dose came at about 4 weeks and those whose second dose came at about 12 weeks were combined into one group, since spike-specific TCR depth and breadth did not differ between the two schedules. Samples from vaccinated people were obtained from the UK trials COV001 and COV002, which included a single-blind randomized controlled phase 2/3 trial of AZD1222 (ChAdOx1 nCoV-19) in healthy adults. For TCRbeta chain sequencing, PBMC samples were collected from trial participants at day 0 and at day 28 after the second dose. According to the germline V gene, CDR1 reads SGDLS and CDR2 reads YYNGEE. The CDR3 numbers 15 residues from cysteine through phenylalanine. This entry keeps only the CDR3 DNA: 45 bases, framed from base 1. V was cut back by 4 bases and J by 5 bases, leaving a gap of 18 bases between them.

The CDR3 regions of human TCRbeta chains were subjected to immunosequencing. As for the original processing: TCRs in the repertoires were matched against a reference library of SARS-CoV-2-specific TCRs that had been generated with the MIRA antigen-specificity platform. Breadth meant the fraction of unique TCRs that were SARS-CoV-2-associated, whereas depth meant the fraction of total T cells that were SARS-CoV-2-associated. Using the MIRA data, every spike-specific TCR was mapped to the spike region that the TCR reacted to and assigned to either a CD4 or a CD8 class. Log10-transformed breadth and depth values were compared by one-way ANOVA with Sidak's multiple comparisons tests. Here the immuneACCESS table is served through TCRdb, limited to in-frame sequences with V and J called. Missing clones are a known gap in these copies; in checked studies unresolved V genes cover under half, and the rest lacks a known reason. The DNA was the basis for D and trimming; V, J and clone size are from that table. The sample table shows over 150,000 clones, and 80% to 95% are seen once. The ten largest clones capture roughly 1% of the sample.

Concerning this clone: This receptor's antigen is unknown. Base-call qualities are not available, and no considerably larger clone is one nucleotide away.

The chain is encoded by TRBV9 joined to TRBJ2-5; the D gene is possibly TRBD2, with 6 bases matching. Sample: peripheral blood, taken 28 days after the second AZD1222 dose. The origin of this receptor is an adult who received the AZD1222 COVID-19 vaccine. The DNA reads TGTGCCAGCAGCCCTCGCACGGAGGGGATTGAGACCCAGTACTTC. Translated, it gives CASSPRTEGIETQYF.